Below, 12 T cell receptor beta chains from the same sample are listed, as sequenced in a study of regulatory T cells in long-lasting Graves disease. Researchers made TCR beta libraries by using iRepertoire HTBI primers and running Arm-PCR on CDR3 regions. One entry per CDR3 protein results from TCRdb running MiXCR on the multiplex PCR reads. There are roughly 380,000 distinct CDR3 sequences in the sample; 15% to 17% occur only once, and approximately 22% lies in the top ten. Time point indicated: newly diagnosed GD, antithyroid drugs for less than 3 months. PBMC-derived RNA was used for the TCR library. The input for sequencing was peripheral blood mononuclear cells (PBMCs), taken at new diagnosis, from a patient treated with antithyroid drugs. Receptor source: a female donor with Graves disease.

J is TRBJ2-1 and V is TRBV11-1; TRBD1 agrees at 11 bases. The J call may be wrong; the DNA end is better matched by TRBJ2-5. This CDR3 contains 14 residues. Per the germline V gene, CDR1 is SGHAT and CDR2 is FQDESV (reference sequence). Here the CDR3 reads CASSRTGGDETQYF. The CDR3, as DNA: TGTGCCAGCAGTCGGACAGGGGGCGACGAGACCCAGTACTTC.

This clonotype has ten or more counts. A read error is the likely source, as a far larger clone sits one nucleotide away. As the CDR3 is not closed by the conserved phenylalanine or tryptophan, this likely results from a read error. V is TRBV11-2 and J is TRBJ2-5; D is ambiguous. This CDR3 region has 15 residues. Germline V gene data show CDR1 as SGHAT and CDR2 as FQNNGV. V shed 5 bases and J shed 5 bases, with 18 bases lying between them. The CDR3 DNA sequence: TGTGCCAGCAGCATCACTCCCTCGATGGGGGAGACCCAGTACCTC. Translating gives CASSITPSMGETQYL.

In its sample, this clonotype was seen many times. The rearrangement uses TRBV5-4 and TRBJ1-2; 9 bases match TRBD1. CDR1 is SGHNT, CDR2 YYREEE, per germline (reference sequence). The J segment lost 0 bases and the V segment lost 4 bases, leaving 7 bases of the junction unmatched. The CDR3 runs 16 residues. The CDR3 bases are TGTGCCAGCAGCGTACCGGGACAGGGACCTAACTATGGCTACACCTTC. It yields the protein CASSVPGQGPNYGYTF.

This clonotype was counted a few times. DNA of the CDR3: TGTGCCAGTAGTAGCGGACTAGCGGGTCTTTACAATGAGCAGTTCTTC. This translates into CASSSGLAGLYNEQFF. The rearrangement uses TRBV19 and TRBJ2-1, with 11 bases lining up with TRBD2. Germline CDR1 is LNHDA and CDR2 is SQIVND (reference sequence). The CDR3 covers 16 residues. With 4 bases clipped from V and 4 bases from J, the junction kept 6 bases outside the gene matches.

The rearrangement joins TRBV7-9 to TRBJ1-1; no clear D. Trimming shortened V by 3 bases and J by 4 bases, and 9 bases separated the two germline ends. The CDR3 loop spans 13 amino acids. Germline V gene data show CDR1 as SEHNR and CDR2 as FQNEAQ (reference sequence). CDR3 in amino acids: CASSLNGVTEAFF. DNA for the CDR3: TGTGCCAGCAGCTTGAACGGAGTCACTGAAGCTTTCTTT.

The V and J genes are TRBV18 and TRBJ2-1, with TRBD1 matching 9 bases. Near its end, the DNA agrees better with TRBJ2-5, so the J call may be wrong. The CDR3 runs 16 residues. Germline-derived CDR1 and CDR2 are KGHSH and LQKENI. Here the CDR3 DNA reads TGTGCCAGCTCACCGGTCCCGGGACAGGGTTCGGAGACCCAGTACTTC. Residues: CASSPVPGQGSETQYF.

This clonotype came up many times. The chain carries TRBV7-9 and TRBJ2-7, with D maybe TRBD1 (7 bases). This CDR3 contains 15 residues. The V end was cut by 5 bases, the J end by 3 bases, with 17 bases between. Germline-derived CDR1 and CDR2 are SEHNR and FQNEAQ (reference sequence). The CDR3 region is CASSPRDSFFYEQYF. CDR3 in DNA: TGTGCCAGCAGCCCGCGGGACAGTTTTTTCTACGAGCAGTACTTC.

In its sample, this clonotype was seen many times. J is TRBJ2-3 and V is TRBV6-5, with D hard to call. Germline values: CDR1 MNHEY, CDR2 SVGAGI. The CDR3 spans 17 residues. The V and J ends lost 2 bases and 4 bases respectively, with 19 bases between them. This CDR3 is CASSYPKGCRDPDTQYF. The CDR3 nucleotides are TGTGCCAGCAGTTACCCGAAAGGTTGCAGAGACCCAGATACGCAGTATTTT.

V and J are TRBV18 and TRBJ2-5; maybe TRBD2 (5 bases). V lost 5 bases, J lost 1 base, and 11 bases lay in between. This CDR3 contains 14 residues. Germline CDR1 and CDR2: KGHSH and LQKENI. The CDR3 DNA reads TGTGCCAGCTCATCTGGACTGCGCCAAGAGACCCAGTACTTC. It codes for CASSSGLRQETQYF.

There are many counts of this clonotype. This rearrangement joins TRBV12-3 or TRBV12-4 to TRBJ1-2; D is ambiguous. There are 13 residues in the CDR3. Trimming shortened V by 6 bases and J by 11 bases, and 19 bases separated the two germline ends. CDR3 DNA: TGTGCCAGCAGCCGCGAATCGGCCGAAGGGTACACCTTC. Protein: CASSRESAEGYTF.

This clonotype was observed many times. V gene TRBV20-1 combines with J gene TRBJ2-5, with a tentative D call TRBD2 (5 bases). Deletions cut 6 bases from V and 1 base from J, with 9 bases between. This CDR3 region has 12 residues. Per the germline V gene, CDR1 is DFQATT and CDR2 is SNEGSKA (reference sequence). The CDR3 loop is CSAPRGQETQYF. CDR3 coding DNA: TGCAGTGCCCCCCGGGGCCAAGAGACCCAGTACTTC.

This clonotype is a singleton in its sample. This chain joins TRBV19 and TRBJ1-2, with D hard to call. Trimming removed 5 bases at V and 4 bases at J, with 17 bases between. This CDR3 comprises 15 residues. CDR1 LNHDA and CDR2 SQIVND come from the germline V gene (reference sequence). This CDR3 reads CASSLNTDPTYGYTF. CDR3 DNA: TGTGCCAGTAGTCTCAACACTGATCCGACCTATGGCTACACCTTC.